The 18 T cell receptor beta chains reported below all come from one sample, sequenced in a study of sequential checkpoint blockade in melanoma. The protocol was immunoSEQ multiplex PCR, while the TCRdb copy is restricted to in-frame clones and leaves out a portion. The table records around 2,900 clones, just over 20% of them present only once. Treatment specified: randomized to nivolumab then ipilimumab (arm A) or the reverse (arm B). The starting material was tumor tissue (inferred from file names), obtained from a patient given nivolumab and ipilimumab in sequence. These receptors all stem from a human donor with melanoma.

V and J are TRBV6-8 and TRBJ1-6; D is ambiguous. V lost 2 bases to trimming and J lost 0 bases, with 5 bases between them. Germline V gene data show CDR1 as MNHGY and CDR2 as SAAAGT. The CDR3 extends over 15 amino acids. The CDR3 sequence is CASSYMGSYNSPLHF. CDR3 nucleotides: TGTGCCAGCAGTTACATGGGCTCCTATAATTCACCCCTCCACTTT.

This chain joins TRBV6-8 and TRBJ1-1; 11 positions agree with TRBD1. Germline loops: CDR1 MNHGY, CDR2 SAAAGT. CDR3 length: 15 residues. The trim removed 6 bases at V and 3 bases at J, leaving 6 bases unmatched. CDR3 in amino acids: CASRPGQGADTEAFF. DNA for the CDR3: TGTGCCAGCAGACCTGGACAGGGGGCGGACACTGAAGCTTTCTTT.

This clone rates as large (0.1 to 1%). The J gene is TRBJ1-2, the V gene TRBV28; possibly TRBD1 for D (5 bases). The CDR3 loop spans 16 amino acids. Germline V gene sequence: CDR1 MDHEN, CDR2 SYDVKM. The V and J ends lost 6 bases and 2 bases respectively, with 19 bases between them. DNA for the CDR3: TGTGCCAGCAGCGTTAGGACAAGGATTACGAACTATGGCTACACCTTC. Its translation: CASSVRTRITNYGYTF.

This sequence joins TRBV25-1 and TRBJ2-2, with TRBD1 matching over 10 bases. Germline trimming cut 1 base from V and 6 bases from J; bases unmatched to any gene: 8. Germline CDR1 is MGHDK and CDR2 is SYGVNS. This CDR3 comprises 17 residues. The DNA of the CDR3 is TGTGCCAGCAGTGAATTCAAGAGGGACAGGGGAGCCGGGGAGCTGTTTTTT. Translation: CASSEFKRDRGAGELFF.

The CDR3 DNA sequence: TGTGCCAGCAGTGGGCTCACAGGGGGAAACACTGAAGCTTTCTTT. Encoded protein: CASSGLTGGNTEAFF. This chain links TRBV28 with TRBJ1-1; 8 bases line up with TRBD1. This CDR3 region has 15 residues. V shed 5 bases, J shed 2 bases, and the junction held 7 bases outside the gene matches. The V gene's germline CDR1 is MDHEN and CDR2 SYDVKM.

The sample holds a few counts of this clone. The J gene is TRBJ2-5, the V gene TRBV6-8; D call uncertain. Germline lookup yields CDR1 MNHGY and CDR2 SAAAGT. V was trimmed by 6 bases and J by 5 bases, leaving 13 bases between them. The CDR3 spans 13 residues. The DNA for the CDR3 is TGTGCCAGCAGCCCCCCGTGGGGTGAGACCCAGTACTTC. As protein: CASSPPWGETQYF.

The genes are TRBV19 and TRBJ2-1; 8 positions agree with TRBD1. V shed 5 bases, J shed 7 bases, and the junction held 4 bases outside the gene matches. Germline V lookup: CDR1 LNHDA, CDR2 SQIVND (reference sequence). The CDR3 covers 13 residues. CDR3 sequence reads: CASSSTGGNEQFF. The CDR3 coding sequence is TGTGCCAGTAGTTCCACAGGGGGGAATGAGCAGTTCTTC. Together with reference TRBV19 and TRBJ2-1, the CDR3 gives the full variable domain: DGGITQSPKYLFRKEGQNVTLSCEQNLNHDAMYWYRQDPGQGLRLIYYSQIVNDFQKGDIAEGYSVSREKKESFPLTVTSAQKNPTAFYLCASSSTGGNEQFFGPGTRLTVL.

This chain links TRBV6-8 with TRBJ2-6; D is ambiguous. The germline V and J ends were trimmed by 2 bases and 3 bases, with 5 bases remaining between them. Germline loops: CDR1 MNHGY, CDR2 SAAAGT. CDR3 length: 14 amino acids. CDR3 in DNA: TGTGCCAGCAGTTACCTGAGTGGGGCCAACGTCCTGACTTTC. Amino acid sequence: CASSYLSGANVLTF.

This sequence joins TRBV6-8 and TRBJ1-3; the D gene is possibly TRBD1 (6 bases). V lost 6 bases and J 2 bases, leaving 14 bases between the germline ends. The germline V gene has CDR1 MNHGY and CDR2 SAAAGT. The CDR3 contains 15 residues. CDR3 loop: CASSQGNRAGNTIYF. CDR3 sequence (DNA): TGTGCCAGCAGCCAAGGAAACAGGGCTGGAAACACCATATATTTT.

This clone appeared a few times. This chain connects TRBV6-8 to TRBJ1-1; possible D gene TRBD1, 6 bases. The germline V and J ends were trimmed by 7 bases and 5 bases, with 20 bases remaining between them. This CDR3 region has 15 residues. Germline V CDR1 and CDR2: MNHGY, SAAAGT. CDR3 amino acids: CASTLTTRGETEAFF. Written as DNA, the CDR3 is TGTGCCAGCACCCTAACTACTAGGGGGGAGACTGAAGCTTTCTTT.

This clone was picked up a small number of times. The chain couples TRBV9 to TRBJ2-5; D is uncertain. V was cut by 5 bases and J by 4 bases, with 12 bases left in between. CDR3 size: 13 residues. Germline CDR1 is SGDLS and CDR2 is YYNGEE. In DNA, the CDR3 is TGTGCCAGCAGTGGAAACGCTGCAGAGACCCAGTACTTC. This codes for CASSGNAAETQYF.

This clone was counted a few times. The V gene is TRBV9, the J gene TRBJ1-2, with unresolved D. CDR1 and CDR2 from the germline V gene are SGDLS and YYNGEE. The CDR3 is made up of 14 amino acids. V lost 1 base to trimming and J lost 5 bases, with 12 bases between them. The CDR3 DNA sequence: TGTGCCAGCAGCGTATCAGCGACCGAGTATGGCTACACCTTC. It translates to CASSVSATEYGYTF.

There are a few counts of this clone. V is TRBV6-8 and J is TRBJ2-7, with D perhaps matching TRBD1 (6 bases). The CDR3 runs 15 residues. From germline, CDR1 is MNHGY and CDR2 SAAAGT. Trimming left V 5 bases short and J 0 bases short, with 14 bases between. The CDR3, as DNA: TGTGCCAGCAGTACCTTTCAGGGGAGCTCCTACGAGCAGTACTTC. Translated: CASSTFQGSSYEQYF.

This clone has a handful of counts. The CDR3 nucleotides are TGTGCCAGCAGTCCAGACGGAAACTATGGCTACACCTTC. Its translation: CASSPDGNYGYTF. The gene calls are TRBV6-8 and TRBJ1-2; no reliable D call. From germline, CDR1 is MNHGY and CDR2 SAAAGT. The CDR3 is 13 amino acids. V was shortened by 5 bases and J by 2 bases, with 9 bases between the two germline ends.

This clone was counted many times. The chain has TRBV11-3 and TRBJ1-2, with D maybe TRBD1 (5 bases). This CDR3 has 16 residues. V shed 4 bases and J shed 4 bases, with 19 bases lying between them. Looked up from germline, CDR1 is SGHNT and CDR2 is YENEEA. The CDR3 loop reads CASSSGDSYLVYGYTF. CDR3 DNA sequence: TGTGCCAGCAGCTCGGGCGACAGTTATCTCGTCTATGGCTACACCTTC.

V usage is TRBV30 and J usage is TRBJ1-1; D possibly corresponds to TRBD1 (6 bases). The germline gives CDR1 GTSNPN, CDR2 SVGIG (reference sequence). Deletions cut 0 bases from V and 2 bases from J, with 16 bases between. This CDR3 spans 16 amino acids. The CDR3 here is CAWSVWGGRGNTEAFF. The CDR3, as DNA: TGTGCCTGGAGTGTATGGGGGGGCAGGGGTAACACTGAAGCTTTCTTT. The full variable domain, in which reference TRBV30 and TRBJ1-1 provide the parts outside the CDR3, is SQTIHQWPATLVQPVGSPLSLECTVEGTSNPNLYWYRQAAGRGLQLLFYSVGIGQISSEVPQNLSASRPQDRQFILSSKKLLLSDSGFYLCAWSVWGGRGNTEAFFGQGTRLTVV.

In its sample, this clone is medium-sized. This chain links TRBV11-3 with TRBJ1-1, with 7 nucleotides matching TRBD1. The CDR3 runs 15 residues. V was pared by 1 base and J by 4 bases, with 6 bases of the junction left unmatched. The V gene's germline CDR1 is SGHNT and CDR2 YENEEA. As DNA, the CDR3 is TGTGCCAGCAGCTTAGGCCAACAGGGGAGCACTGAAGCTTTCTTT. Protein product: CASSLGQQGSTEAFF.

This clone has a handful of counts. This chain joins TRBV9 and TRBJ2-7; 7 bases are shared with TRBD1. Germline V CDR1 and CDR2: SGDLS, YYNGEE. The CDR3 runs to 13 residues. Trimming cost V 3 bases and J 2 bases; bases outside gene matches: 2. In DNA, the CDR3 is TGTGCCAGCAGCGCGACAGGGACCTACGAGCAGTACTTC. This gives the protein CASSATGTYEQYF.